The source of this T cell receptor beta chain is a study of blood T cell repertoires in COVID-19. Background on the study: Samples representing acute and convalescent COVID-19 were sourced from the United States, Italy and Spain.

Clones were read by immunoSEQ multiplex PCR, and TCRdb kept only the in-frame ones, dropping some. Among 40,000 or so clones, 80% to 90% were seen once, and the ten largest hold less than 15%. The CDR3 covers 18 residues. V and J are TRBV21-1 and TRBJ2-7; no check of the table's D call, TRBD2, against the DNA was made. TRBV21-1 is noted as a pseudogene. The clonotype originates from a woman in her seventies in a cohort sampled during active COVID-19. Sequenced input: peripheral blood. CDR3 DNA sequence: TGTGCCAGCAGCGAACGGCTGGATAGCGGGAGGGCCCTTAACGAGCAGTACTTC. It specifies CASSERLDSGRALNEQYF.